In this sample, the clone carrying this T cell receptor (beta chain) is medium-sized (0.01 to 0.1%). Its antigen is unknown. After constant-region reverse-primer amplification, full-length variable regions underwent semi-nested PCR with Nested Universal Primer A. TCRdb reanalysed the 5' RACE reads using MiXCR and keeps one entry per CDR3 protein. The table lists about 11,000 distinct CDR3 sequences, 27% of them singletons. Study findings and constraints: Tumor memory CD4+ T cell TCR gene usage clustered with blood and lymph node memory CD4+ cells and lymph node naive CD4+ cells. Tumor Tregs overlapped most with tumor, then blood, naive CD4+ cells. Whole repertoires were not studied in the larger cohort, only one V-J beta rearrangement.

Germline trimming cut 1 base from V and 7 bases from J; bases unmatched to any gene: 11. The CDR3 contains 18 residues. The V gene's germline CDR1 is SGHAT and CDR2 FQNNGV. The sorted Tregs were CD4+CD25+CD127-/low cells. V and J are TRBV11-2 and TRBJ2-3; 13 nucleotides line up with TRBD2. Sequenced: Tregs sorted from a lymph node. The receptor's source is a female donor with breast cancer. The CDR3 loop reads CASSLGWTSGSIPNTQYF. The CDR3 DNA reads TGTGCCAGCAGCTTAGGTTGGACTAGCGGGAGCATTCCGAATACGCAGTATTTT.